This section outlines one T cell receptor (beta chain) sequence together with its context. The source of the sample is a study of blood T cell repertoires in COVID-19. About the research overall: T cells, B-cell-depleted T cells, or PBMCs supplied cDNA or gDNA.

Authors' analysis steps: Scientists estimated how many nucleated cells there were by amplifying reference gene primers. The protocol was immunoSEQ multiplex PCR, while the TCRdb copy is restricted to in-frame clones and leaves out a portion. The DNA gave D and trimming, while V, J and clone size come from that table. The sample holds roughly 100,000 clones, approximately 84% seen once. The CDR3 contains 16 residues. Germline values: CDR1 MNHNY, CDR2 SVGAGI (reference sequence). J gave up 6 bases and V 5 bases, and 10 bases lay outside the gene matches. The sequence was collected from a man aged 65 to 85 with acute or convalescent COVID-19. This chain connects TRBV6-6 to TRBJ1-6; 7 nucleotides agree with TRBD1. The sequenced material came from peripheral blood. The CDR3 DNA reads TGTGCCAGCAGTCGACAGGGATTTAATAGTAATTCACCCCTCCACTTT. This encodes CASSRQGFNSNSPLHF.